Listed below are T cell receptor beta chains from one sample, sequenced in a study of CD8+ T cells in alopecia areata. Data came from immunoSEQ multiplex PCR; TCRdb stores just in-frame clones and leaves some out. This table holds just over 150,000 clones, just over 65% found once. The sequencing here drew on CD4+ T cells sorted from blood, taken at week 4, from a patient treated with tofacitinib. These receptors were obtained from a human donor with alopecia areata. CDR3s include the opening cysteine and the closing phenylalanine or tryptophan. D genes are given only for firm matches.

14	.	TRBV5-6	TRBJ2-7	CASFIRGASYEQYF	TGTGCCAGCTTCATACGGGGAGCTTCCTACGAGCAGTACTTC
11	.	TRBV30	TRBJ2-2	CAWSHVGELFF	TGTGCCTGGAGCCACGTCGGGGAGCTGTTTTTT
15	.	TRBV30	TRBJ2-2	CAWELGPANTGELFF	TGTGCCTGGGAACTCGGGCCGGCGAACACCGGGGAGCTGTTTTTT
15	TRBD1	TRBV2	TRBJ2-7	CASREGQGGSYEQYF	TGTGCCAGCAGAGAAGGACAGGGTGGCTCCTACGAGCAGTACTTC
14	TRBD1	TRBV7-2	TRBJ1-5	CASSRTGGNQPQHF	TGTGCCAGCAGCCGGACAGGGGGCAATCAGCCCCAGCATTTT
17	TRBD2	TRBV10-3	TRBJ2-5	CAISEGLASGTQETQYF	TGTGCCATCAGTGAGGGACTAGCGTCGGGGACCCAAGAGACCCAGTACTTC
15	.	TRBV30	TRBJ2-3	CAANRHGGIRDTQYF	TGTGCCGCGAACAGGCACGGAGGAATCAGGGATACGCAGTATTTT
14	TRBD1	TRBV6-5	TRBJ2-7	CASSRDRDVDEQYF	TGTGCCAGCAGTAGGGACAGGGATGTGGACGAGCAGTACTTC
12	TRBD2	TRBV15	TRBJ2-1	CATRGGPNEQFF	TGTGCCACCCGGGGGGGGCCCAATGAGCAGTTCTTC
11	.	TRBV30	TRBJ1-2	CAWSIDYGYTF	TGTGCCTGGAGTATAGACTATGGCTACACCTTC
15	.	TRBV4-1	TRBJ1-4	CASSQDGTVNEKLFF	TGCGCCAGCAGCCAAGATGGCACAGTTAATGAAAAACTGTTTTTT
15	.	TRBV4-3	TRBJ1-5	CASSQDKQVNQPQHF	TGCGCCAGCAGCCAAGATAAACAGGTCAATCAGCCCCAGCATTTT
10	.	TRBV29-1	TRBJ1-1	CSGGVGEAFF	TGCAGCGGTGGAGTGGGGGAAGCTTTCTTT
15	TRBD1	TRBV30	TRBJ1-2	CAWSRTGEEDYGYTF	TGTGCCTGGAGTCGTACAGGGGAGGAGGACTATGGCTACACCTTC
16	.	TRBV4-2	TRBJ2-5	CASSQDPSRKGETQYF	TGTGCCAGCAGCCAAGACCCCTCACGGAAGGGAGAGACCCAGTACTTC
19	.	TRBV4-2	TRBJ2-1	CASSRGGATDREGYAEQFF	TGTGCCAGCAGCCGGGGAGGCGCTACCGACAGGGAAGGATACGCTGAGCAGTTCTTC
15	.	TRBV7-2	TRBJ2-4	CASSRALGPQNIQYF	TGTGCCAGCAGCCGCGCACTCGGGCCGCAAAACATTCAGTACTTC
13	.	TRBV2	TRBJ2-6	CARRSSGANVLTF	TGTGCCAGGCGCAGCTCTGGGGCCAACGTCCTGACTTTC
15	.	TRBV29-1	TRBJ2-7	CSVEDSSAEPYEQYF	TGCAGCGTTGAAGATAGTTCGGCGGAGCCCTACGAGCAGTACTTC